The 24 T cell receptor beta chains in this list originate from one sample, sequenced in a study of CD8+CD57+ T cells in acquired aplastic anemia. Genomic DNA templated the TCR beta VDJ and CDR3 profiling. TCRdb passed the reads through MiXCR, listing each CDR3 protein once. The data contain about 270,000 distinct CDR3 sequences, approximately 56% of them seen just once; the ten biggest clones take up 7.5% to 9%. The sequenced sample was sorted CD4+, CD8+, or CD8+CD57+ T cells (not recorded which) from PBMCs. These receptors all come from a human donor with severe aplastic anemia or a healthy control (not recorded which).

There are many counts of this clonotype. The chain recombines TRBV15 with TRBJ1-4; D gene uncertain. This CDR3 is built from 13 residues. With 4 bases removed from V and 7 bases from J, the gap between germline ends came to 10 bases. Per germline, CDR1 LNHNV and CDR2 YYDKDF (reference sequence). The CDR3 DNA is TGTGCCACCAGCACAGATAACAGTGAAAAACTGTTTTTT. It is translated as CATSTDNSEKLFF.

There are many counts of this clonotype. This sequence joins TRBV20-1 and TRBJ2-5; weak D call: TRBD1 (6 bases). Germline V lookup: CDR1 DFQATT, CDR2 SNEGSKA (reference sequence). The CDR3 sequence is 11 residues long. With 3 bases removed from V and 5 bases from J, the gap between germline ends came to 7 bases. The CDR3 DNA reads TGCAGTGCTAGTCAGGGGGAGACCCAGTACTTC. Its protein product is CSASQGETQYF.

The chain employs TRBV7-9 and TRBJ2-7; D is perhaps TRBD2 (5 bases). This CDR3 has 14 amino acids. V was trimmed by 0 bases and J by 2 bases, leaving 8 bases between them. Germline CDR1 is SEHNR and CDR2 is FQNEAQ (reference sequence). The chain's CDR3 is CASSLAGEAYEQYF. In DNA form, the CDR3 reads TGTGCCAGCAGCTTAGCGGGAGAAGCCTACGAGCAGTACTTC.

The rearrangement uses TRBV7-3 and TRBJ2-1; D unresolved. This CDR3 is 12 amino acids long. The V and J ends lost 5 bases and 5 bases respectively, with 7 bases between them. The germline gives CDR1 SGHTA, CDR2 FQGTGA. In nucleotides, the CDR3 is TGTGCCAGCAGCCCGACCGACAATGAGCAGTTCTTC. Its translation is CASSPTDNEQFF.

The J gene is TRBJ1-5, the V gene TRBV20-1; D call uncertain. Germline V lookup: CDR1 DFQATT, CDR2 SNEGSKA (reference sequence). Trimming cost V 0 bases and J 0 bases, with 9 bases left between them. This CDR3 spans 15 amino acids. The CDR3 spells CSAREPVHSNQPQHF. CDR3 coding DNA: TGCAGTGCTAGAGAGCCGGTTCATAGCAATCAGCCCCAGCATTTT.

V is TRBV9 and J is TRBJ2-1; D is perhaps TRBD2 (5 bases). The CDR3 is 13 amino acids. Trimming cost V 0 bases and J 9 bases, with 10 bases left between them. CDR1 and CDR2 from the germline V gene are SGDLS and YYNGEE. CDR3 residues: CASSVGGGGEQFF. Written as DNA, the CDR3 is TGTGCCAGCAGCGTAGGCGGCGGAGGTGAGCAGTTCTTC. Looking up the rest from reference TRBV9 and TRBJ2-1 gives the full variable domain: DSGVTQTPKHLITATGQRVTLRCSPRSGDLSVYWYQQSLDQGLQFLIQYYNGEERAKGNILERFSAQQFPDLHSELNLSSLELGDSALYFCASSVGGGGEQFFGPGTRLTVL.

The chain joins TRBV7-9 to TRBJ2-3, with 9 bases fitting TRBD1. This CDR3 spans 15 amino acids. Per the germline V gene, CDR1 is SEHNR and CDR2 is FQNEAQ (reference sequence). With V trimmed by 5 bases and J by 1 base, 4 bases remained unmatched. CDR3 DNA sequence: TGTGCCAGCAGCCCGGGACAGGGAGGCACAGATACGCAGTATTTT. It translates to CASSPGQGGTDTQYF.

This clonotype appeared many times. This chain links TRBV3-1 with TRBJ1-2, with D maybe TRBD1 (6 bases). Trimming left V 6 bases short and J 0 bases short, with 11 bases between. This CDR3 has 14 amino acids. Germline CDR1 reads LGHDT; CDR2 reads YNNKEL (reference sequence). The CDR3 DNA sequence: TGTGCCAGCAGTCGGGGGGCAGCTAACTATGGCTACACCTTC. Translating gives CASSRGAANYGYTF.

The chain joins TRBV7-3 to TRBJ2-5; no clear D gene. Germline V gives CDR1 SGHTA, CDR2 FQGTGA. The CDR3 runs 18 residues. Trimming shortened V by 2 bases and J by 2 bases, and 21 bases separated the two germline ends. CDR3 sequence reads: CASSLSRRRLYWQETQYF. The CDR3 coding sequence is TGTGCCAGCAGCTTATCGAGGCGGCGGCTGTACTGGCAAGAGACCCAGTACTTC.

The gene calls are TRBV20-1 and TRBJ2-5; TRBD2 is a possible D gene (6 bases). There are 16 residues in the CDR3. The germline V gene encodes CDR1 DFQATT and CDR2 SNEGSKA (reference sequence). Between the trimmed V and J ends, which lost 3 bases and 5 bases, there was a span of 22 bases. CDR3 residues: CSASPRAAGNRETQYF. The CDR3 DNA sequence: TGCAGTGCTAGTCCCCGAGCCGCGGGGAACAGGGAGACCCAGTACTTC.

The CDR3 spells CASSLLAYNEQFF. In DNA form, the CDR3 reads TGTGCCAGCAGCCTACTGGCCTACAATGAGCAGTTCTTC. The V and J genes are TRBV2 and TRBJ2-1; D is ambiguous. CDR3 size: 13 residues. CDR1 and CDR2 (germline): SNHLY, FYNNEI. V lost 6 bases and J 2 bases, leaving 8 bases between the germline ends. Filled out from reference TRBV2 and TRBJ2-1, the complete variable domain reads EPEVTQTPSHQVTQMGQEVILRCVPISNHLYFYWYRQILGQKVEFLVSFYNNEISEKSEIFDDQFSVERPDGSNFTLKIRSTKLEDSAMYFCASSLLAYNEQFFGPGTRLTVL.

V gene TRBV20-1 combines with J gene TRBJ2-1; D gene unclear. The CDR3 covers 11 residues. The germline gives CDR1 DFQATT, CDR2 SNEGSKA (reference sequence). Trimming removed 6 bases from V and 15 bases from J, with 18 bases in between. CDR3: CSALDGSEAFF. The CDR3 nucleotides read TGCAGTGCCCTGGATGGATCGGAAGCGTTCTTC.

This chain uses TRBV7-3 with TRBJ2-3, with 13 bases identical to TRBD2. CDR1 SGHTA and CDR2 FQGTGA come from the germline V gene. The junction had 5 bases not matched to a gene; V was cut back by 4 bases and J by 4 bases. The CDR3 is made up of 16 amino acids. The CDR3 loop reads CASSSSGLAGSDTQYF. The CDR3 coding sequence is TGTGCCAGCAGCTCCTCGGGACTAGCGGGGTCAGATACGCAGTATTTT.

This clonotype was seen repeatedly, ten times or more. V and J are TRBV7-3 and TRBJ2-1; tentatively, D is TRBD2 (5 bases). In germline, CDR1 is SGHTA, CDR2 FQGTGA. V was shortened by 2 bases and J by 6 bases, with 14 bases between the two germline ends. This CDR3 spans 15 amino acids. Here the CDR3 reads CASSLVISAINEQFF. For the CDR3, the DNA is TGTGCCAGCAGCTTAGTAATTAGCGCTATCAATGAGCAGTTCTTC.

This chain links TRBV2 with TRBJ1-2; 7 bases agree with TRBD1. This CDR3 comprises 13 residues. The germline V gene encodes CDR1 SNHLY and CDR2 FYNNEI. The J segment lost 6 bases and the V segment lost 8 bases, leaving 9 bases of the junction unmatched. Here the CDR3 reads CASLTGRHDGYTF. CDR3 bases: TGTGCCAGCTTGACAGGGAGACATGATGGCTACACCTTC.

Here the CDR3 DNA reads TGTGCCAGCAGCACCACGACAGGGGGTCGAGGGGAGACCCAGTACTTC. This codes for CASSTTTGGRGETQYF. This chain connects TRBV7-8 to TRBJ2-5; 9 bases map to TRBD1. This CDR3 contains 16 residues. V lost 5 bases and J lost 5; bases outside the gene matches: 12. The V gene's germline CDR1 is SGHVS and CDR2 FQNEAQ. The whole variable domain, filled in from reference TRBV7-8 and TRBJ2-5, reads GAGVSQSPRYKVAKRGQDVALRCDPISGHVSLFWYQQALGQGPEFLTYFQNEAQLDKSGLPSDRFFAERPEGSVSTLKIQRTQQEDSAVYLCASSTTTGGRGETQYFGPGTRLLVL.

The chain carries TRBV7-9 and TRBJ2-7; D may be TRBD2 (6 bases). Germline V gene lookup returns CDR1 SEHNR and CDR2 FQNEAQ (reference sequence). The CDR3 contains 15 residues. Trimming took 3 bases from V and 7 from J, leaving 19 bases between them. The CDR3 loop reads CASSFHRDWEREQYF. The CDR3 bases are TGTGCCAGCAGCTTTCATCGGGACTGGGAGAGGGAGCAGTACTTC.

V gene TRBV10-3 combines with J gene TRBJ2-3; TRBD2 aligns across 10 bases. Germline V gene sequence: CDR1 ENHRY, CDR2 SYGVKD. This CDR3 has 16 amino acids. J gave up 3 bases and V 6 bases, and 9 bases lay outside the gene matches. CDR3: CAISAASGSSTDTQYF. In DNA form, the CDR3 reads TGTGCCATCAGCGCGGCTAGCGGGAGCTCAACAGATACGCAGTATTTT.

V gene TRBV7-9 combines with J gene TRBJ2-5; tentatively, D is TRBD1 (6 bases). Germline V CDR1 and CDR2: SEHNR, FQNEAQ (reference sequence). V was cut by 1 base and J by 10 bases, with 16 bases left in between. The CDR3 has 14 amino acids. In nucleotides, the CDR3 is TGTGCCAGCAGCTTAGTGCAGGACCTCAGGGGCCAGTACTTC. Amino acids: CASSLVQDLRGQYF.

This clonotype occurred many times. CDR3: CASSLAQRDRYEKLFF. CDR3 nucleotide sequence: TGTGCCAGCAGCTTAGCGCAACGGGACCGCTATGAAAAACTGTTTTTT. The chain is built from TRBV7-6 and TRBJ1-4, with a tentative D call TRBD1 (5 bases). V was clipped by 0 bases and J by 6 bases, with 14 bases between them. The CDR3 totals 16 residues. Germline V gene data show CDR1 as SGHVS and CDR2 as FNYEAQ.

The chain combines TRBV7-2 with TRBJ1-2; no clear D gene. V lost 1 base to trimming and J lost 3 bases, with 3 bases between them. This CDR3 comprises 12 residues. CDR1 SGHTA and CDR2 FQGNSA come from the germline V gene. CDR3 nucleotide sequence: TGTGCCAGCAGCTTAGGGCACTATGGCTACACCTTC. Its translation is CASSLGHYGYTF.

As to this clonotype: One end of the junction fails to match germline, which may point to a read error. The rearrangement joins TRBV7-9 to TRBJ1-1, with D possibly being TRBD1 (5 bases). Germline-derived CDR1 and CDR2 are SEHNR and FQNEAQ (reference sequence). The CDR3 covers 17 residues. Here the CDR3 reads CASSRDLGRGPNAEAFF. As DNA, the CDR3 is TGTGCCAGCAGTCGGGATTTGGGGCGCGGACCGAACGCTGAAGCTTTCTTT. Full variable domain (remainder filled in from reference TRBV7-9 and TRBJ1-1): DTGVSQNPRHKITKRGQNVTFRCDPISEHNRLYWYRQTLGQGPEFLTYFQNEAQLEKSRLLSDRFSAERPKGSFSTLEIQRTEQGDSAMYLCASSRDLGRGPNAEAFFGQGTRLTVV.

CDR3 loop: CSAPTPGPGLDFGNTIYF. In DNA, the CDR3 is TGCAGTGCTCCTACTCCGGGACCAGGGCTTGACTTTGGAAACACCATATATTTT. V usage is TRBV20-1 and J usage is TRBJ1-3, with D tentatively TRBD1 (5 bases). The CDR3 length is 18 residues. V dropped 5 bases and J dropped 3 bases, with 26 bases sitting between them. Germline lookup yields CDR1 DFQATT and CDR2 SNEGSKA (reference sequence).

The chain uses TRBV5-1 and TRBJ1-3; D not resolved. The CDR3 covers 15 residues. Looked up from germline, CDR1 is SGHRS and CDR2 is YFSETQ. Trimming took off 0 bases at V and 4 bases at J, with 11 bases between the two ends. CDR3 sequence: CASSLVVGGGNTIYF. The CDR3, as DNA: TGCGCCAGCAGCTTGGTGGTGGGTGGAGGAAACACCATATATTTT.